This T cell receptor (beta chain) stems from a study of T cell responses to AZD1222 COVID-19 vaccine. Study outcomes and limitations: Spike-specific TCRs gained breadth and depth after people received two AZD1222 doses. Reports say nearly half of spike-specific TCRs go after unmutated variant regions. Repertoires were obtained only post-peak T cell response.

Assay used: immunoSEQ multiplex PCR; TCRdb lists only in-frame clones, some missing. The sample records approximately 110,000 clones, around 90% being singletons. Note on this clone: Its specificity is not known.

Between the trimmed V and J ends, which lost 6 bases and 3 bases, there was a span of 9 bases. The CDR3 covers 12 residues. The sequenced sample was peripheral blood, obtained on day 0 of AZD1222 vaccination. This TCR was recovered from an adult in good health. The V and J genes are TRBV12-3 or TRBV12-4 and TRBJ2-7; perhaps TRBD2 as D (6 bases). Here the CDR3 DNA reads TGTGCCAGCAGCCCGGGGGTCTACGAGCAGTACTTC. Its translation: CASSPGVYEQYF.